This T cell receptor (beta chain) appears in the sequencing data of a study of cytomegalovirus exposure and HLA in healthy donors. Germline V gene sequence: CDR1 ENHRY, CDR2 SYGVKD. CDR3 size: 15 residues. Trimming cost V 4 bases and J 5 bases; bases outside gene matches: 6. TCRdb's table, derived via immunoSEQ multiplex PCR, lists solely in-frame clones and lacks some. This sample has roughly 73,000 clones, with about 95% found just once. Study results and caveats: The TCR clusters that emerged in the first cohort tended, a later analysis found, to co-occur in the roughly 110 validation repertoires.

In regard to this clone: As yet, its antigen is unknown.

Sequencing was carried out using PBMCs. The sequence came from a man younger than 30 in good health and CMV-seronegative. This chain connects TRBV10-3 to TRBJ1-5, with 9 positions matching TRBD1. Here the CDR3 DNA reads TGTGCCATCAGTGCTACCGGGACAGGGTATCAGCCCCAGCATTTT. This encodes CAISATGTGYQPQHF.